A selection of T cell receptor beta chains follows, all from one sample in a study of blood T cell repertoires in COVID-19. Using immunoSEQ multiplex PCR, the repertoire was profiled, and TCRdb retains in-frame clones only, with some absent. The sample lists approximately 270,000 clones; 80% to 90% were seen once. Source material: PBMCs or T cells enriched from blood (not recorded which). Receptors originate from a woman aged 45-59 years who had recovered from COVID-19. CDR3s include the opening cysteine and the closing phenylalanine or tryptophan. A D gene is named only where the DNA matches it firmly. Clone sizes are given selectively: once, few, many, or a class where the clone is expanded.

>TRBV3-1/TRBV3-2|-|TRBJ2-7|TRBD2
CASSPRTSGNYEQYF
TGTGCCAGCAGCCCCCGGACTAGCGGGAACTACGAGCAGTACTTC
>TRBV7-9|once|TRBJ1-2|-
CASSFLDRSYGYTF
TGTGCCAGCAGTTTCCTAGACAGGAGTTATGGCTACACCTTC
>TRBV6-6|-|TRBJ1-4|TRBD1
CASSLQGVYEKLFF
TGTGCCAGCAGTTTACAGGGGGTCTATGAAAAACTGTTTTTT
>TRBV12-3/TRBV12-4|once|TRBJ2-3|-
CASSLRGSDTQYF
TGTGCCAGCAGTTTAAGAGGTTCAGATACGCAGTATTTT
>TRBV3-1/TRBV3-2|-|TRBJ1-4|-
CASSQGIAKLFF
TGTGCCAGCAGCCAGGGTATAGCGAAACTGTTTTTT
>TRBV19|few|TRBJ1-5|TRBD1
CASRLRETGGSQPQHF
TGTGCCAGTAGGCTCCGTGAGACAGGGGGTAGTCAGCCCCAGCATTTT
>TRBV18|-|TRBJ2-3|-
CASSPGGGGTDTQYF
TGTGCCAGCTCACCTGGAGGAGGAGGCACAGATACGCAGTATTTT
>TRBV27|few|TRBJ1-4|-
CASSLGRGNEKLFF
TGTGCCAGCAGTTTAGGCAGGGGAAATGAAAAACTGTTTTTT
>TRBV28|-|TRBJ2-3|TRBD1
CASSSPQGAPTDTQYF
TGTGCCAGCAGCTCCCCTCAGGGGGCGCCCACAGATACGCAGTATTTT
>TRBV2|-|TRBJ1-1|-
CASSLDRNTEAFF
TGTGCCAGCAGTTTAGACAGGAACACTGAAGCTTTCTTT